A single T cell receptor beta chain is shown here with its context. TCR beta VDJ combinations and CDR3 sequences were profiled from genomic DNA. TCRdb re-called the reads through MiXCR, storing one row per CDR3 protein. The table has 50,000 to 65,000 distinct CDR3 sequences, roughly three fifths seen once; the top ten hold approximately 15%. This sample is drawn from a study of CD8+CD57+ T cells in acquired aplastic anemia. As for the study in general: Average DNA yield from sorted CD4+ and CD8+ cells was around 3.2 ug.

The V end was cut by 0 bases, the J end by 0 bases, with 12 bases between. The CDR3 is made up of 17 amino acids. Germline V CDR1 and CDR2: SGHAT, FQNNGV. Individuals selected for sequencing had exhibited CD8+CD57+ cell expansion on flow cytometry. Receipt of therapy had not occurred in any patient by the time of blood sampling. The V gene is TRBV11-2, the J gene TRBJ2-1; D not certain. The sample consisted of sorted CD4+, CD8+, or CD8+CD57+ T cells (not recorded which) from PBMCs. The TCR sequence derives from a human donor with aplastic anemia. The CDR3 spells CASSLDPPSFSYNEQFF. DNA for the CDR3: TGTGCCAGCAGCTTAGACCCCCCCTCCTTCTCCTACAATGAGCAGTTCTTC.